These 14 T cell receptor beta chains were sequenced from one sample in a study of shared clonotypes between healthy human individuals. The method was immunoSEQ multiplex PCR; TCRdb's version includes in-frame clones alone and lacks a portion of them. The sample has over a million clones; about three quarters are singletons. The sequenced material came from memory CD4+ T cells sorted from blood. Subset reported: CD45RA-negative fraction. These receptors came from a man in his late teens or twenties in good health.

The table lists this clone with a count of one. As DNA, the CDR3 is TGTGCCAGCAGTCAGGTAGGGCACGAGCAGTACTTC. Encoded protein: CASSQVGHEQYF. The genes are TRBV6-5 and TRBJ2-7; D unclear. The V gene's germline CDR1 is MNHEY and CDR2 SVGAGI. The CDR3 sequence is 12 residues long. V was trimmed by 5 bases and J by 5 bases, leaving 10 bases between them.

This chain links TRBV5-1 with TRBJ2-1; D may be TRBD2 (6 bases). Trimming removed 1 base from V and 7 bases from J, with 15 bases in between. Germline loops: CDR1 SGHRS, CDR2 YFSETQ. The CDR3 length is 15 residues. The CDR3 DNA reads TGCGCCAGCAGCTTGTACGGAGGGAAGGGAAATGAGCAGTTCTTC. Translated, it gives CASSLYGGKGNEQFF.

The rearrangement links TRBV4-2 to TRBJ2-3; 12 positions match TRBD2. Germline CDR1 and CDR2: LGHNA and YNFKEQ. The CDR3 consists of 16 residues. The V gene end was trimmed by 5 bases and the J gene end by 1 base; junction bases not matched to a gene: 4. This chain's CDR3 is CASSTRTSGGTDTQYF. CDR3 in DNA: TGTGCCAGCAGCACCCGGACTAGCGGGGGCACAGATACGCAGTATTTT.

V is TRBV10-3 and J is TRBJ2-7, with unresolved D. Per germline, CDR1 ENHRY and CDR2 SYGVKD. The length of the CDR3 is 12 residues. V was trimmed by 7 bases and J by 1 base, leaving 8 bases between them. As DNA, the CDR3 is TGTGCCATCACGACTCCTTCCTACGAGCAGTACTTC. This encodes CAITTPSYEQYF.

The chain uses TRBV7-9 and TRBJ1-6; D ambiguous. Germline CDR1 and CDR2: SEHNR and FQNEAQ (reference sequence). Trimming left V 1 base short and J 8 bases short, with 9 bases between. The CDR3 runs to 14 residues. The CDR3 protein is CASSLDLWDSPLHF. The CDR3 DNA sequence: TGTGCCAGCAGCTTAGACCTTTGGGATTCACCCCTCCACTTT. Drawing the rest from reference TRBV7-9 and TRBJ1-6, the complete variable domain is DTGVSQNPRHKITKRGQNVTFRCDPISEHNRLYWYRQTLGQGPEFLTYFQNEAQLEKSRLLSDRFSAERPKGSFSTLEIQRTEQGDSAMYLCASSLDLWDSPLHFGNGTRLTVT.

V and J are TRBV7-2 and TRBJ1-1; D not resolved. The germline V gene has CDR1 SGHTA and CDR2 FQGNSA. The CDR3 runs to 13 residues. V was clipped by 0 bases and J by 1 base, with 3 bases between them. CDR3 in DNA: TGTGCCAGCAGCTTAGCTCAGAACACTGAAGCTTTCTTT. Its protein product is CASSLAQNTEAFF.

The V gene is TRBV6-1, the J gene TRBJ1-5; D is ambiguous. Per the germline V gene, CDR1 is MNHNS and CDR2 is SASEGT. There are 14 residues in the CDR3. The V end lost 1 base, the J end lost 6 bases, and 10 bases lay between the germline ends. CDR3 sequence (DNA): TGTGCCAGCAGTGAAGGGCAGAAGGGTCAGCCCCAGCATTTT. Translated, it gives CASSEGQKGQPQHF.

The rearrangement links TRBV7-3 to TRBJ2-7; weak D call: TRBD1 (5 bases). Germline V gene sequence: CDR1 SGHTA, CDR2 FQGTGA. Trimming took 5 bases from V and 3 from J, leaving 11 bases between them. The length of the CDR3 is 13 residues. This CDR3 reads CASSQGVGYEQYF. The CDR3 DNA sequence: TGTGCCAGCAGCCAAGGGGTCGGCTACGAGCAGTACTTC.

The V and J genes are TRBV15 and TRBJ1-1, with unresolved D. Trimming stripped 1 base from V and 5 bases from J, with 5 bases between. In germline, CDR1 is LNHNV, CDR2 YYDKDF (reference sequence). This CDR3 is built from 12 residues. This CDR3 reads CATSRGITEAFF. In DNA, the CDR3 is TGTGCCACCAGCAGAGGAATAACTGAAGCTTTCTTT.

This clone occurred a few times. This chain connects TRBV5-5 to TRBJ1-5, with D possibly matching TRBD1 (6 bases). Trimming pared 4 bases from V and 2 bases from J, leaving 13 bases between. The CDR3 sequence is 15 residues long. From germline, CDR1 is SGHKS and CDR2 YYEKEE (reference sequence). CDR3 protein: CASSEVGGRNQPQHF. The CDR3 nucleotides read TGTGCCAGCAGCGAAGTAGGGGGTCGCAATCAGCCCCAGCATTTT.

The chain links TRBV5-1 to TRBJ2-1; 7 bases match TRBD2. This CDR3 spans 14 amino acids. The V gene's germline CDR1 is SGHRS and CDR2 YFSETQ. The V gene end was trimmed by 8 bases and the J gene end by 3 bases; junction bases not matched to a gene: 8. This CDR3 is CASTPGGSYNEQFF. Written as DNA, the CDR3 is TGCGCCAGTACCCCCGGGGGGAGCTACAATGAGCAGTTCTTC.

Details on this clone: One end of the junction is discordant with germline, which a read error may explain. The chain uses TRBV9 and TRBJ2-7; the match to TRBD2 covers 7 bases. This CDR3 is built from 14 residues. Germline V gives CDR1 SGDLS, CDR2 YYNGEE. The CDR3 protein is CASSVAGDSHEQYF. CDR3 bases: TGTGCCAGCAGCGTGGCGGGGGACTCCCACGAGCAGTACTTC.

The chain has TRBV5-6 and TRBJ1-1; 8 bases are a match to TRBD1. Germline CDR1 reads SGHDT; CDR2 reads YYEEEE. The CDR3 runs 15 residues. With V trimmed by 2 bases and J by 6 bases, 9 bases remained unmatched. CDR3 sequence: CASSFGQGRGAEAFF. The CDR3 DNA is TGTGCCAGCAGCTTCGGACAGGGACGGGGAGCTGAAGCTTTCTTT.

The chain is built from TRBV6-1 and TRBJ2-7, with 8 bases identical to TRBD1. The CDR3 covers 15 residues. J gave up 6 bases and V 7 bases, and 14 bases lay outside the gene matches. Germline V gives CDR1 MNHNS, CDR2 SASEGT. The CDR3 loop reads CASTTNRGLLGEQYF. CDR3 DNA: TGTGCCAGCACCACAAACAGGGGGTTGCTCGGCGAGCAGTACTTC.